This TCR beta chain was captured in a study of T cell repertoires in cytomegalovirus infection. Study-wide context: Both recently identified HLA-C-restricted and well-studied HLA-B-restricted CMV epitopes were used in the study. Study results and limitations: Across the ex vivo response, the dominant clonotypes were HLA-C-restricted CMV-specific TCR beta clonotypes. Of the TCR beta families, the public ones yielded a cumulative frequency that identified carriers of CMV plus the relevant HLA.

The CDR3 has 14 residues. Germline-derived CDR1 and CDR2 are MNHNY and SVGAGI (reference sequence). V was shortened by 3 bases and J by 1 base, with 9 bases between the two germline ends. MiXCR, run by TCRdb on the reads, gives a single entry per CDR3 protein. This sample carries fewer than 850,000 distinct CDR3 sequences, about 29% of them seen once, and the ten largest clones take under 15%. Points on this clonotype: What it binds is unknown.

The chain has TRBV6-6 and TRBJ1-1, with D hard to call. The sample in question was cultured CD8+ T cells from PBMCs, obtained from culture after CMV antigen stimulation. The clonotype was recovered from a human donor in good health (CMV status not recorded). Some clones in this sample may be carry-over from other donors' samples. DNA for the CDR3: TGTGCCAGCAGTTATCTGAACAAGAACACTGAAGCTTTCTTT. Its translation: CASSYLNKNTEAFF.